This TCR beta chain originates from a study of OX40 agonist ivuxolimab in advanced cancers. Across the study: Every patient in dose escalation had hepatocellular carcinoma, melanoma, renal cell or head and neck cancer.

Germline V gives CDR1 MNHEY, CDR2 SVGAGI. The V and J ends lost 8 bases and 6 bases, in that order; junction bases with no gene match: 10. This CDR3 is 15 amino acids long. The data were produced by immunoSEQ multiplex PCR, yet TCRdb's version contains in-frame clones alone and is incomplete. The profile shows some 78,000 clones, more than 85% of them singletons. The clonotype originates from an adult with an advanced solid tumor such as melanoma, head and neck, liver or kidney cancer. The sample consisted of CD4+ or CD8+ T cells sorted from blood, taken in a trial of the OX40 agonist ivuxolimab. This chain connects TRBV6-5 to TRBJ2-1, with 10 bases lining up with TRBD2. CDR3 sequence reads: CASSPAGGLGNEQFF. CDR3 nucleotides: TGTGCCAGCTCTCCAGCGGGGGGGCTGGGCAATGAGCAGTTCTTC.